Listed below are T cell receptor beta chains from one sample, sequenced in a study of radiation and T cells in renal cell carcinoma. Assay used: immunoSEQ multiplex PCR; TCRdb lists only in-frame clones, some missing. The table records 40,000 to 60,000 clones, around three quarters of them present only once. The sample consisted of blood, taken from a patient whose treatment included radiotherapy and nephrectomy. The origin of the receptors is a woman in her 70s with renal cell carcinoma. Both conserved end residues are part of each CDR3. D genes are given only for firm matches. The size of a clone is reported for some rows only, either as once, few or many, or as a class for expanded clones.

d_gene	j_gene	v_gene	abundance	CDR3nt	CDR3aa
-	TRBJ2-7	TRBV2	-	TGTGCCAGCAGCGGGCGAAGGAACGGTTACGAGCAGTACTTC	CASSGRRNGYEQYF
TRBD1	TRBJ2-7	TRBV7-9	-	TGTGCCAGCAGCTCACACCGGGACAGGGTCTTCGAGCAGTACTTC	CASSSHRDRVFEQYF
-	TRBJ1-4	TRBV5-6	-	TGTGCCAGCAGCTTTCTTAGGGATAATGAAAAACTGTTTTTT	CASSFLRDNEKLFF
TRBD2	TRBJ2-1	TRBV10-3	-	TGTGCCATCAGTGAGCGAGCTACTAGCGGGGGGGCCCGGCAGTTCTTC	CAISERATSGGARQFF
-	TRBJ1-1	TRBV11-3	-	TGTGCCAGCAGCTTAGGCGGGAACACTGAAGCTTTCTTT	CASSLGGNTEAFF
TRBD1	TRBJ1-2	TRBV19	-	TGTGCCAGTAGTTCCACCCCGGGACAGGTGTTCGCTATGGGTGGCTACACCTTC	CASSSTPGQVFAMGGYTF
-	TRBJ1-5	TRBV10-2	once	TGCGCCAGCAGTAATGCGGGGGCTGGTCAGCCCCAGCATTTT	CASSNAGAGQPQHF
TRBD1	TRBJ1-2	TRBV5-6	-	TGTGCCAGCAGCGGAGGGACAGGGGATTGGTCTGGCTACACCTTC	CASSGGTGDWSGYTF
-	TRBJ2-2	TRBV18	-	TGTGCCAGCTCACCGAACCAGGGGTCCGGCGGGGAGCTGTTTTTT	CASSPNQGSGGELFF
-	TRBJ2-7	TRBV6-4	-	TGTGCCAGCAGTATCGCCCTCTACTCTGGGGGCTACGAGCAGTACTTC	CASSIALYSGGYEQYF
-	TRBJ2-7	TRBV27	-	TGTGCCAGCAGTTTAGATAGCCTAGCTTTCTACGAGCAGTACTTC	CASSLDSLAFYEQYF
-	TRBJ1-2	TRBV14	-	TGTGCCAGCAGCCAGGGATCAGGGGTCGGCTACACCTTC	CASSQGSGVGYTF
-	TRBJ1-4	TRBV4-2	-	TGTGCCAGCAGCCTCCCCGGGAATAATAATGAAAAACTGTTTTTT	CASSLPGNNNEKLFF
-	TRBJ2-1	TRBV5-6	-	TGTGCCAGCAGCTTGGAGGTCGGCGGCTCCTACAATGAGCAGTTCTTC	CASSLEVGGSYNEQFF
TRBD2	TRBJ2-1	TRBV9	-	TGTGCCAGCAGCGTAGATGTTCTAGCGGGATCAGGAGAGCAGTTCTTC	CASSVDVLAGSGEQFF
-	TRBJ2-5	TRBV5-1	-	TGCGCCAGCAGCACCCAGGGGGGGGAGACCCAGTACTTC	CASSTQGGETQYF
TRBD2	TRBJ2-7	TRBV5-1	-	TGCGCCAGCAGCTTGGCCCTAAGACTAGCGGGAGGAGCCTACGAGCAGTACTTC	CASSLALRLAGGAYEQYF
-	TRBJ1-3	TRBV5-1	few	TGCGCCAGAGCAGGGTACTCTGGAAACACCATATATTTT	CARAGYSGNTIYF
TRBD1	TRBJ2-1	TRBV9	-	TGTGCCAGCAGTGAAGAGGGGGCTTCCTACAATGAGCAGTTCTTC	CASSEEGASYNEQFF
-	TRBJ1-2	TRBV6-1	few	TGTGCCAGCAGTGCAAGGACAGATAGCTATGGCTACACCTTC	CASSARTDSYGYTF
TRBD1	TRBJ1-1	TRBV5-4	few	TGTGCCAGCAGCTTCGGGACAGTACTGAACACTGAAGCTTTCTTT	CASSFGTVLNTEAFF
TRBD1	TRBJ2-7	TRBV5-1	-	TGCGCCAGCAGCACGGGACAGGGGTTTGACGAGCAGTACTTC	CASSTGQGFDEQYF
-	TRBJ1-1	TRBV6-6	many	TGTGCCAGCAAACTGAACACTGAAGCTTTCTTT	CASKLNTEAFF
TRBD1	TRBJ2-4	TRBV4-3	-	TGCGCCAGCAGCCAAGATATCACAGGGGGCATCCGGAACATTCAGTACTTC	CASSQDITGGIRNIQYF
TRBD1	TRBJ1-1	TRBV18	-	TGTGCCAGCTCACCACCGGGGACAGGGGGAGGCACTGAAGCTTTCTTT	CASSPPGTGGGTEAFF